Below are 30 T cell receptor beta chains sequenced from a single sample in a study of blood T cell repertoires in COVID-19. Only in-frame clones appear in the TCRdb table, and some are missing; sequencing was by immunoSEQ multiplex PCR. The table has roughly 150,000 clones, over 70% seen once. The sample comprised peripheral blood. These receptors originate from a man in his 60s with acute or convalescent COVID-19.

The chain recombines TRBV28 with TRBJ2-7; weak D call: TRBD2 (6 bases). This CDR3 region has 13 residues. V was cut by 8 bases and J by 3 bases, with 14 bases left in between. CDR1 is MDHEN and CDR2 is SYDVKM in the germline V gene. The CDR3 nucleotides are TGTGCCAGCTCTCGTGGGCGGGACTACGAGCAGTACTTC. It encodes CASSRGRDYEQYF. Full variable domain (missing parts from reference TRBV28 and TRBJ2-7): DVKVTQSSRYLVKRTGEKVFLECVQDMDHENMFWYRQDPGLGLRLIYFSYDVKMKEKGDIPEGYSVSREKKERFSLILESASTNQTSMYLCASSRGRDYEQYFGPGTRLTVT.

The gene calls are TRBV6-4 and TRBJ1-1, with D possibly TRBD1 on 5 matching bases. Germline CDR1 MRHNA, CDR2 SNTAGT. Trimming pared 6 bases from V and 6 bases from J, leaving 14 bases between. The CDR3 runs 13 residues. The CDR3 DNA follows: TGTGCCAGCAGCAGGAGAGAAGGGGCTGAAGCTTTCTTT. As protein: CASSRREGAEAFF.

The gene calls are TRBV7-9 and TRBJ1-1; TRBD1 matches 9 bases. The CDR3 runs 14 residues. V gave up 5 bases and J gave up 5 bases; unmatched junction bases: 6. Per the germline V gene, CDR1 is SEHNR and CDR2 is FQNEAQ (reference sequence). CDR3 loop: CASSEQGARTEAFF. The CDR3 bases are TGTGCCAGCAGCGAACAGGGGGCACGAACTGAAGCTTTCTTT.

The chain couples TRBV3-1 (or the pseudogene TRBV3-2) to TRBJ1-2, with D unresolved. Trimming removed 10 bases from V and 7 bases from J, with 22 bases in between. From germline, CDR1 is LGHDT and CDR2 YNNKEL (reference sequence). The CDR3 is 14 amino acids. This CDR3 is CATIRPGSVAGYTF. The CDR3 nucleotides read TGTGCCACCATAAGACCGGGGTCCGTTGCTGGCTACACCTTC.

The chain links TRBV23-1 to TRBJ2-7, with D perhaps matching TRBD1 (5 bases). Being an ORF, TRBV23-1 has a function that is uncertain. The ends were cut back, 2 bases at V and 2 bases at J, with 13 bases in the middle. This CDR3 has 15 residues. CDR3 nucleotide sequence: TGCGCCAGCAGTCAACACTTACTGGGGCCCTACGAGCAGTACTTC. Protein sequence: CASSQHLLGPYEQYF.

The chain carries TRBV5-1 and TRBJ2-2; 10 bases fit TRBD2. Germline V gives CDR1 SGHRS, CDR2 YFSETQ. V trimming: 3 bases; J trimming: 5 bases; junction bases outside the gene matches: 7. This CDR3 spans 16 amino acids. CDR3 coding DNA: TGCGCCAGCAGCTCCACTAGCGGGATTAGAACCGGGGAGCTGTTTTTT. It translates to CASSSTSGIRTGELFF. The full variable domain, completed using reference TRBV5-1 and TRBJ2-2, is KAGVTQTPRYLIKTRGQQVTLSCSPISGHRSVSWYQQTPGQGLQFLFEYFSETQRNKGNFPGRFSGRQFSNSRSEMNVSTLELGDSALYLCASSSTSGIRTGELFFGEGSRLTVL.

This chain uses TRBV28 with TRBJ1-3; D gene unclear. The CDR3 has 12 amino acids. Germline CDR1 MDHEN, CDR2 SYDVKM. V was clipped by 6 bases and J by 4 bases, with 7 bases between them. CDR3 region: CASSEGGNTIYF. The CDR3 region has the DNA TGTGCCAGCAGCGAGGGAGGAAACACCATATATTTT.

This clone has just a few counts. The V and J genes are TRBV5-6 and TRBJ1-2, with a possible D match to TRBD1 (5 bases). The V and J ends lost 4 bases and 1 base respectively, with 11 bases between them. Germline V gene data show CDR1 as SGHDT and CDR2 as YYEEEE. The CDR3 is 14 residues long. The CDR3 sequence: CASSQRTLNYGYTF. The CDR3 bases are TGTGCCAGCAGCCAACGGACACTTAACTATGGCTACACCTTC. Complete variable domain (other parts from reference TRBV5-6 and TRBJ1-2): DAGVTQSPTHLIKTRGQQVTLRCSPKSGHDTVSWYQQALGQGPQFIFQYYEEEERQRGNFPDRFSGHQFPNYSSELNVNALLLGDSALYLCASSQRTLNYGYTFGSGTRLTVV.

Only a few counts were recorded for this clone. The chain couples TRBV2 to TRBJ1-1; D may be TRBD1 (5 bases). Germline CDR1 and CDR2: SNHLY and FYNNEI. The CDR3 contains 12 residues. V lost 6 bases and J lost 3, with 8 bases in between. CDR3: CASSPGDTEAFF. In DNA form, the CDR3 reads TGTGCCAGCAGCCCGGGGGACACTGAAGCTTTCTTT.

The DNA for the CDR3 is TGTGCCAGCAGGGACACACAGGAGAATTCACCCCTCCACTTT. It encodes CASRDTQENSPLHF. The J gene is TRBJ1-6, the V gene TRBV28, with D perhaps TRBD1 (5 bases). V lost 6 bases and J 7 bases, leaving 13 bases between the germline ends. In germline, CDR1 is MDHEN, CDR2 SYDVKM. There are 14 residues in the CDR3. The entire variable domain, with the rest obtained from reference TRBV28 and TRBJ1-6, is as follows: DVKVTQSSRYLVKRTGEKVFLECVQDMDHENMFWYRQDPGLGLRLIYFSYDVKMKEKGDIPEGYSVSREKKERFSLILESASTNQTSMYLCASRDTQENSPLHFGNGTRLTVT.

The chain joins TRBV6-5 to TRBJ1-1, with D uncertain. The germline V and J ends were trimmed by 11 bases and 6 bases, with 22 bases remaining between them. The CDR3 sequence is 14 residues long. The V gene's germline CDR1 is MNHEY and CDR2 SVGAGI. This CDR3 reads CAAYSGIQNAEAFF. The CDR3 DNA reads as TGTGCCGCCTACTCCGGGATTCAAAACGCTGAAGCTTTCTTT.

The rearrangement joins TRBV18 to TRBJ2-5; D may be TRBD2 (5 bases). The CDR3 has 14 residues. Looked up from germline, CDR1 is KGHSH and CDR2 is LQKENI. With 3 bases removed from V and 1 base from J, the gap between germline ends came to 9 bases. This CDR3 is CASSPGLSQETQYF. CDR3 nucleotides: TGTGCCAGCTCACCCGGACTGAGCCAAGAGACCCAGTACTTC.

The V and J genes are TRBV7-9 and TRBJ2-7; the match to TRBD2 covers 11 bases. The V segment lost 5 bases and the J segment 6 bases; nucleotides outside the gene matches: 15. The CDR3 consists of 17 residues. Per the germline V gene, CDR1 is SEHNR and CDR2 is FQNEAQ (reference sequence). CDR3 DNA: TGTGCCAGCAGCCCGGGGACTAGCGGAGTTCGGGTCGGCGAGCAGTACTTC. Translated: CASSPGTSGVRVGEQYF. Based on the CDR3 plus reference TRBV7-9 and TRBJ2-7, the full variable domain is DTGVSQNPRHKITKRGQNVTFRCDPISEHNRLYWYRQTLGQGPEFLTYFQNEAQLEKSRLLSDRFSAERPKGSFSTLEIQRTEQGDSAMYLCASSPGTSGVRVGEQYFGPGTRLTVT.

CDR3 loop: CASSRGGEQYF. The CDR3 DNA reads as TGTGCCAGCAGTCGCGGGGGGGAGCAGTACTTC. The chain carries TRBV6-5 and TRBJ2-7; 8 bases agree with TRBD2. CDR1 MNHEY and CDR2 SVGAGI come from the germline V gene. The CDR3 consists of 11 residues. V shed 5 bases and J 7 bases; nucleotides not matched to a gene: 1.

In this sample, this clone turned up once. The chain combines TRBV4-2 with TRBJ2-7, with unresolved D. The CDR3 extends over 14 amino acids. V was pared by 0 bases and J by 3 bases, with 9 bases between. Germline CDR1 and CDR2: LGHNA and YNFKEQ. CDR3 nucleotides: TGTGCCAGCAGCCAAGACAGGTTTGTCTACGAGCAGTACTTC. Encoded protein: CASSQDRFVYEQYF.

V is TRBV6-5 and J is TRBJ2-7; 7 nucleotides align to TRBD1. V lost 6 bases and J lost 7; bases outside the gene matches: 6. Germline-derived CDR1 and CDR2 are MNHEY and SVGAGI. The CDR3 spans 12 residues. The CDR3 loop reads CASSVDRAEQYF. The DNA for the CDR3 is TGTGCCAGCAGCGTAGACAGGGCAGAGCAGTACTTC.

This clone was seen a few times. V is TRBV5-4 and J is TRBJ2-3; 8 nucleotides agree with TRBD1. V dropped 8 bases and J dropped 2; count of bases not matched to a gene: 4. The CDR3 totals 13 residues. From germline, CDR1 is SGHNT and CDR2 YYREEE (reference sequence). The CDR3 is CASRTGLTDTQYF. For the CDR3, the DNA is TGTGCCAGTAGGACAGGGCTCACAGATACGCAGTATTTT.

This chain joins TRBV2 and TRBJ1-4; weak D call: TRBD1 (5 bases). The V end lost 6 bases, the J end lost 5 bases, and 13 bases lay between the germline ends. The CDR3 has 14 residues. Germline CDR1 is SNHLY and CDR2 is FYNNEI. The CDR3 here is CASRIGAGNEKLFF. The CDR3 DNA follows: TGTGCCAGCAGGATCGGGGCGGGGAATGAAAAACTGTTTTTT.

The rearrangement links TRBV6-5 to TRBJ1-6; 10 positions agree with TRBD1. The CDR3 contains 14 residues. Germline-derived CDR1 and CDR2 are MNHEY and SVGAGI. The V gene end was trimmed by 5 bases and the J gene end by 10 bases; junction bases not matched to a gene: 5. CDR3 sequence (DNA): TGTGCCAGCAGTCGCGGGACAGGGGACTCACCCCTCCACTTT. It codes for CASSRGTGDSPLHF.

This chain connects TRBV19 to TRBJ1-4, with 9 bases matching TRBD1. After removal of 5 bases from V and 3 bases from J, the junction contained 10 bases not matched to a gene. Germline CDR1 is LNHDA and CDR2 is SQIVND (reference sequence). The CDR3 covers 17 residues. The CDR3 sequence: CASSGTGILRANEKLFF. DNA for the CDR3: TGTGCCAGTAGTGGGACAGGGATTTTACGGGCTAATGAAAAACTGTTTTTT.

The chain has TRBV19 and TRBJ2-1; 12 bases are a match to TRBD2. CDR1 is LNHDA and CDR2 is SQIVND in the germline V gene (reference sequence). With 7 bases clipped from V and 7 bases from J, the junction kept 8 bases outside the gene matches. CDR3 length equals 15 residues. Here the CDR3 reads CASTLLAGGGNEQFF. CDR3 nucleotides: TGTGCCAGTACCTTACTAGCGGGGGGCGGGAATGAGCAGTTCTTC.

This chain uses TRBV12-3 or TRBV12-4 with TRBJ1-3; TRBD1 might be the D (6 bases). There are 11 residues in the CDR3. With 9 bases removed from V and 14 bases from J, the gap between germline ends came to 17 bases. The DNA for the CDR3 is TGTGCCAGTTCTCTGACAGGAACAGTATATTTT. Residues: CASSLTGTVYF.

The genes are TRBV5-1 and TRBJ2-3; 9 bases align to TRBD2. The CDR3 consists of 15 residues. Germline lookup yields CDR1 SGHRS and CDR2 YFSETQ. V was pared by 5 bases and J by 3 bases, with 7 bases of the junction left unmatched. The CDR3 loop is CASRSGGGATDTQYF. CDR3 coding DNA: TGCGCCAGCAGATCGGGCGGGGGGGCGACAGATACGCAGTATTTT. The entire variable domain, with the rest obtained from reference TRBV5-1 and TRBJ2-3, is as follows: KAGVTQTPRYLIKTRGQQVTLSCSPISGHRSVSWYQQTPGQGLQFLFEYFSETQRNKGNFPGRFSGRQFSNSRSEMNVSTLELGDSALYLCASRSGGGATDTQYFGPGTRLTVL.

The rearrangement uses TRBV4-3 and TRBJ2-3; 7 nucleotides match TRBD2. Germline lookup yields CDR1 LGHNA and CDR2 YSLEER. There are 15 residues in the CDR3. V lost 3 bases to trimming and J lost 2 bases; unmatched junction nucleotides: 5. The CDR3 sequence: CASSHGGGLTDTQYF. As DNA, the CDR3 is TGCGCCAGCAGCCATGGGGGGGGACTCACAGATACGCAGTATTTT.

This chain joins TRBV2 and TRBJ1-2; D uncertain. The CDR3 contains 14 residues. With 1 base removed from V and 8 bases from J, the gap between germline ends came to 14 bases. Germline loops: CDR1 SNHLY, CDR2 FYNNEI. CDR3 nucleotides: TGTGCCAGCAGTGAAGGGGCAGCAGGAGGGGGCTACACCTTC. Translated: CASSEGAAGGGYTF.

The rearrangement uses TRBV3-1 (or the pseudogene TRBV3-2) and TRBJ2-3; TRBD2 agrees at 12 bases. CDR1 is LGHDT and CDR2 is YNNKEL in the germline V gene (reference sequence). V shed 1 base and J 2 bases; nucleotides not matched to a gene: 10. CDR3 length equals 19 residues. The CDR3 bases are TGTGCCAGCAGCCAAGTTCTCCTAGCGGGGGGGGTCAACACAGATACGCAGTATTTT. Protein: CASSQVLLAGGVNTDTQYF.

The V gene is TRBV20-1, the J gene TRBJ2-5; TRBD1 agrees at 9 bases. This CDR3 spans 11 amino acids. Losses at the gene ends were 8 bases for V and 5 bases for J; bases not matched to a gene: 3. Germline V gives CDR1 DFQATT, CDR2 SNEGSKA (reference sequence). CDR3 amino acids: CSIDRGETQYF. The CDR3 DNA reads as TGCAGTATAGACAGGGGGGAGACCCAGTACTTC.

The genes are TRBV7-9 and TRBJ2-1; TRBD2 matches at 11 bases. CDR3 length: 16 residues. Germline loops: CDR1 SEHNR, CDR2 FQNEAQ (reference sequence). V was clipped by 5 bases and J by 7 bases; unmatched bases: 10. In nucleotides, the CDR3 is TGTGCCAGCAGCCCGATAGCGGGAGGGTCAGGTAATGAGCAGTTCTTC. This encodes CASSPIAGGSGNEQFF.

Here the CDR3 DNA reads TGTGCCAGCAGCAAGACAGAGGGACAGGGCATATCCTCCTACGAGCAGTACTTC. Protein product: CASSKTEGQGISSYEQYF. The V and J genes are TRBV21-1 and TRBJ2-7; the tabulated D call, TRBD1, remains unverified against the DNA. TRBV21-1 is an annotated pseudogene. There are 18 residues in the CDR3.

This clone came up a few times. The chain uses TRBV12-5 and TRBJ2-3, with 7 bases fitting TRBD2. Trimming took 2 bases from V and 4 from J; bases not matched to a gene: 6. The CDR3 is 15 amino acids. Germline CDR1 is LGHNT and CDR2 is FRNRAP. In DNA form, the CDR3 reads TGTGCTAGTGGTTTGCGGGGGGTATATTCAGATACGCAGTATTTT. It specifies CASGLRGVYSDTQYF.